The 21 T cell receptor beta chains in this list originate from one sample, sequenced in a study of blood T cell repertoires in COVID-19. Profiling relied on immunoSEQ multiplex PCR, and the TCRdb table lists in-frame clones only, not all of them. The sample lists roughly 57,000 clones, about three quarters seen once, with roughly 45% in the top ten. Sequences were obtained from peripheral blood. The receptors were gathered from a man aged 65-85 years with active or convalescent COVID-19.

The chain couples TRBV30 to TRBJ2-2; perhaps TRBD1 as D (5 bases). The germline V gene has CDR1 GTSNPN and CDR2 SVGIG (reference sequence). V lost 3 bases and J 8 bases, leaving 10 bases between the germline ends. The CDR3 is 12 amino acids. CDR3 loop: CAWRRGRGELFF. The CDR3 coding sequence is TGTGCCTGGAGAAGGGGTAGGGGGGAGCTGTTTTTT.

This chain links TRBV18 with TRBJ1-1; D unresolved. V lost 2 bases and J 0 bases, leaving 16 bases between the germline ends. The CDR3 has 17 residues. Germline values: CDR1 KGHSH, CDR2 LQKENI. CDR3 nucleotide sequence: TGTGCCAGCTCACCAGGGCAGGCCAGAGTTTTGAACACTGAAGCTTTCTTT. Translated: CASSPGQARVLNTEAFF.

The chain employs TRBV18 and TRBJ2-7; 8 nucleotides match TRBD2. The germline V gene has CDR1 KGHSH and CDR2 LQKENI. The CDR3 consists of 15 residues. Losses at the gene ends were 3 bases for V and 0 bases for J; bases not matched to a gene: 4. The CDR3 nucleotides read TGTGCCAGCTCACCGGGCGGGGGGTTCTCCTACGAGCAGTACTTC. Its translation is CASSPGGGFSYEQYF. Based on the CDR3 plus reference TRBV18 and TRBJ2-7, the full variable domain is NAGVMQNPRHLVRRRGQEARLRCSPMKGHSHVYWYRQLPEEGLKFMVYLQKENIIDESGMPKERFSAEFPKEGPSILRIQQVVRGDSAAYFCASSPGGGFSYEQYFGPGTRLTVT.

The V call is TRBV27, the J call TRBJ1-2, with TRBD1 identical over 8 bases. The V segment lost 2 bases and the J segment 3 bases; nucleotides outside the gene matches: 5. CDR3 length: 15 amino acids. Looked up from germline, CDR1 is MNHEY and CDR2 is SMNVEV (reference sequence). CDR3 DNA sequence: TGTGCCAGCAGTTTAGACAGGGGAAGAGACTATGGCTACACCTTC. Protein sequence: CASSLDRGRDYGYTF.

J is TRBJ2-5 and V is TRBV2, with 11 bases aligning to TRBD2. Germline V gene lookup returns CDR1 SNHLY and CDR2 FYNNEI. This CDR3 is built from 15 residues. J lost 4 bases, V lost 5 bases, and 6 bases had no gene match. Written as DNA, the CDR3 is TGTGCCAGCAGTCGACTAGCGGGACTGTCAGAGACCCAGTACTTC. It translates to CASSRLAGLSETQYF. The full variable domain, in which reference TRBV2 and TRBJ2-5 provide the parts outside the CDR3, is EPEVTQTPSHQVTQMGQEVILRCVPISNHLYFYWYRQILGQKVEFLVSFYNNEISEKSEIFDDQFSVERPDGSNFTLKIRSTKLEDSAMYFCASSRLAGLSETQYFGPGTRLLVL.

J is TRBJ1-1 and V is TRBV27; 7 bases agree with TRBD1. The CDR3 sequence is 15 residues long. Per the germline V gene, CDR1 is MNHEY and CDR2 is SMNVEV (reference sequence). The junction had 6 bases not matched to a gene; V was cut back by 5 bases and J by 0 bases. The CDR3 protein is CASSPRTGLNTEAFF. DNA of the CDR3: TGTGCCAGCAGTCCCCGGACAGGCCTGAACACTGAAGCTTTCTTT.

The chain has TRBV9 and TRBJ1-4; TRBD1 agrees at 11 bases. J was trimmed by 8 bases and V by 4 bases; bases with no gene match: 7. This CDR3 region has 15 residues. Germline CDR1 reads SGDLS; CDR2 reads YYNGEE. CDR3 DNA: TGTGCCAGCAGCAACCTAGGGACAGGGGGGGAAAAACTGTTTTTT. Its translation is CASSNLGTGGEKLFF.

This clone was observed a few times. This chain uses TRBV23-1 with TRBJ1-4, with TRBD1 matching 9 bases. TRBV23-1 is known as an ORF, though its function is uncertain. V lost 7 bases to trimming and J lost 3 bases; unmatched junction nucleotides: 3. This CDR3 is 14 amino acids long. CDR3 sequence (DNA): TGCGCCAGCATTAGGACAGGGGCTAATGAAAAACTGTTTTTT. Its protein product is CASIRTGANEKLFF.

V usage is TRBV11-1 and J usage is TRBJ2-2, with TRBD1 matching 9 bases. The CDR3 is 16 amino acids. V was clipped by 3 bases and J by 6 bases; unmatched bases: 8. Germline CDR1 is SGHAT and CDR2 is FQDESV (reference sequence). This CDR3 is CASSLDRDRESGELFF. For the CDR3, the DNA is TGTGCCAGCAGCTTGGACCGGGACAGGGAATCCGGGGAGCTGTTTTTT.

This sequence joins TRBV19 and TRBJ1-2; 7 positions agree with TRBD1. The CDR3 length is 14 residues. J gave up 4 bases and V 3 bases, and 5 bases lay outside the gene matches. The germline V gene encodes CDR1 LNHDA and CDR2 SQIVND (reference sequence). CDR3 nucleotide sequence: TGTGCCAGTAGTATCCGACAGGGTGGCTATGGCTACACCTTC. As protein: CASSIRQGGYGYTF.

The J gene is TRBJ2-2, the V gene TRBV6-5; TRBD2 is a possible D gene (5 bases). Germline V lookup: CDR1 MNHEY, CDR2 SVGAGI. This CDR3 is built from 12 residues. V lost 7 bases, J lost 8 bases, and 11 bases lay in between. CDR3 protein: CASNRGSGELFF. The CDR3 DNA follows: TGTGCCAGCAACAGAGGGAGTGGGGAGCTGTTTTTT.

DNA of the CDR3: TGTGCCAGCAGCCAAGTTCGTGTCTCTGGGGCCAACGTCCTGACTTTC. Protein: CASSQVRVSGANVLTF. The chain links TRBV14 to TRBJ2-6, with D uncertain. CDR3 length equals 16 residues. Germline-derived CDR1 and CDR2 are SGHDN and FVKESK. Trimming left V 1 base short and J 0 bases short, with 7 bases between. The entire variable domain, with the rest obtained from reference TRBV14 and TRBJ2-6, is as follows: EAGVTQFPSHSVIEKGQTVTLRCDPISGHDNLYWYRRVMGKEIKFLLHFVKESKQDESGMPNNRFLAERTGGTYSTLKVQPAELEDSGVYFCASSQVRVSGANVLTFGAGSRLTVL.

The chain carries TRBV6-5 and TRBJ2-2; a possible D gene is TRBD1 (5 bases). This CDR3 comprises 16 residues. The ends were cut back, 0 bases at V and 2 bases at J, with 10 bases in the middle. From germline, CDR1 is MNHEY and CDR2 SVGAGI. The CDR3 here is CASSYSWTRNTGELFF. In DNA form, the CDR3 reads TGTGCCAGCAGTTACTCTTGGACACGAAACACCGGGGAGCTGTTTTTT.

DNA for the CDR3: TGTGCCAGCAGCTTAAGGACTAGCGGGAGGATCTACAATGAGCAGTTCTTC. Translated: CASSLRTSGRIYNEQFF. V is TRBV7-2 and J is TRBJ2-1; 14 positions agree with TRBD2. The length of the CDR3 is 17 residues. After removal of 2 bases from V and 3 bases from J, the junction contained 3 bases not matched to a gene. In germline, CDR1 is SGHTA, CDR2 FQGNSA. The whole variable domain, remainder taken from reference TRBV7-2 and TRBJ2-1, is GAGVSQSPSNKVTEKGKDVELRCDPISGHTALYWYRQSLGQGLEFLIYFQGNSAPDKSGLPSDRFSAERTGGSVSTLTIQRTQQEDSAVYLCASSLRTSGRIYNEQFFGPGTRLTVL.

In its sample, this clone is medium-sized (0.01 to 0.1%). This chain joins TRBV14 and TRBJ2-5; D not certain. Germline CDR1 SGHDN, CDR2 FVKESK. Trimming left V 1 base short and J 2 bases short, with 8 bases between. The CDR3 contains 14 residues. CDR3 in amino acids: CASSQVPGQETQYF. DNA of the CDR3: TGTGCCAGCAGCCAAGTCCCAGGACAAGAGACCCAGTACTTC.

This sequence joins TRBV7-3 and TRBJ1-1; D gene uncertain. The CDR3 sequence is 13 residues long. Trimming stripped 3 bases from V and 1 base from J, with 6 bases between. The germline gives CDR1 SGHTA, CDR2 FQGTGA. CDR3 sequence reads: CASSFLRNTEAFF. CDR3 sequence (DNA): TGTGCCAGCAGCTTCCTGCGGAACACTGAAGCTTTCTTT.

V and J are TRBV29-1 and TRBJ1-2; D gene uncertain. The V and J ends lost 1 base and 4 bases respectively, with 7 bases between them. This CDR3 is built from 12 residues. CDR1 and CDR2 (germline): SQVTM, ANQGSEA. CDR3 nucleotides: TGCAGCGTTGAAGGACTTAGCTATGGCTACACCTTC. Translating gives CSVEGLSYGYTF.

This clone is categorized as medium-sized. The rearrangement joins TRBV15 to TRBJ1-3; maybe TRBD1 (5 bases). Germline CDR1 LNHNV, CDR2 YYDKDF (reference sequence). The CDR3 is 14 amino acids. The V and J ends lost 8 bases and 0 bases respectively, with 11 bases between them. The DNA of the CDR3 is TGTGCCACCGGGGAGGGGAGCTCTGGAAACACCATATATTTT. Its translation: CATGEGSSGNTIYF.

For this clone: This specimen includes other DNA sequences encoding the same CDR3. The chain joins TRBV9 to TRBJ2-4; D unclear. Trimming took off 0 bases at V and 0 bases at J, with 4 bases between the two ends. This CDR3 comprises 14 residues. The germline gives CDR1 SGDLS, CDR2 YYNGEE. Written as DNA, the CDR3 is TGTGCCAGCAGCGTAGATATAGCCAAAAACATTCAGTACTTC. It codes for CASSVDIAKNIQYF.

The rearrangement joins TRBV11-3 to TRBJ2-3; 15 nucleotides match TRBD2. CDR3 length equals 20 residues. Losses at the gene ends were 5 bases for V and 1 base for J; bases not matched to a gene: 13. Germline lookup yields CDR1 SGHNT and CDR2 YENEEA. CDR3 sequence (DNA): TGTGCCAGCAGCCCCGCCTCGGGACTAGCGGGGGGTTCTCGCACAGATACGCAGTATTTT. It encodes CASSPASGLAGGSRTDTQYF. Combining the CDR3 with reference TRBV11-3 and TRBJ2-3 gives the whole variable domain EAGVVQSPRYKIIEKKQPVAFWCNPISGHNTLYWYLQNLGQGPELLIRYENEEAVDDSQLPKDRFSAERLKGVDSTLKIQPAELGDSAVYLCASSPASGLAGGSRTDTQYFGPGTRLTVL.

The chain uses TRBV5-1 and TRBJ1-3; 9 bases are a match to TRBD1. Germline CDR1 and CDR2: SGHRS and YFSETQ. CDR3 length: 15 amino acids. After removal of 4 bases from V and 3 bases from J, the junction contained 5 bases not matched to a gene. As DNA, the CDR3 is TGCGCCAGCAGCCTAAGGACAGGGGATGGAAACACCATATATTTT. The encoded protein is CASSLRTGDGNTIYF.